Following are 22 T cell receptor beta chains from one sample sequenced in a study of human T cells and chemical hapten exposure (dated by TCRdb to the early 2020s). Receptor libraries were prepared by RACE. TCRdb shows the sequencer as NextSeq 500. TCRdb applied fastp at Q25 and MiXCR to the public reads, then kept only in-frame beta chains. Each record represents a unique CDR3 protein, reported with the most common genes and DNA among its rows. The sample has about 68,000 distinct CDR3 sequences on record, roughly 9.7% of them singletons. 5.2% of the sample lies in the top ten. The time point label on this specimen signifies: pre-sensitization, week 0. The intended sense of this specimen's treatment or condition label: therapeutic diphenylcyclopropenone sensitization with weekly scalp DPC. Sequences were derived from whole blood, sampled in connection with sensitization to the hapten diphenylcyclopropenone (DPC). Every receptor here comes from a woman aged 45-60 years with alopecia areata. Some clones in this sample may be carry-over from other donors' samples.

The genes are TRBV18 and TRBJ2-6; a possible D gene is TRBD1 (6 bases). There are 15 residues in the CDR3. Looked up from germline, CDR1 is KGHSH and CDR2 is LQKENI. V was cut by 3 bases and J by 2 bases, with 8 bases left in between. CDR3 region: CASSPNRAGANVLTF. The CDR3 DNA is TGTGCCAGCTCACCGAACAGGGCTGGGGCCAACGTCCTGACTTTC.

Many counts were recorded for this clonotype. This chain connects TRBV7-2 to TRBJ2-1; D ambiguous. Trimming pared 6 bases from V and 1 base from J, leaving 7 bases between. Germline CDR1 reads SGHTA; CDR2 reads FQGNSA. The CDR3 is 13 amino acids. CDR3 bases: TGTGCCAGCAGTTTGAGTTCCTACAATGAGCAGTTCTTC. Amino acid sequence: CASSLSSYNEQFF.

This clonotype was observed a handful of times. V and J are TRBV20-1 and TRBJ1-6, with D perhaps matching TRBD1 (5 bases). Germline CDR1 and CDR2: DFQATT and SNEGSKA (reference sequence). This CDR3 contains 19 residues. V was trimmed by 5 bases and J by 1 base, leaving 24 bases between them. In nucleotides, the CDR3 is TGCAGTGCTTCTACCAGACAGTTACGACGAGGTTCCTATAATTCACCCCTCCACTTT. Amino acids: CSASTRQLRRGSYNSPLHF.

This clonotype was observed at least ten times. The V gene is TRBV12-3 or TRBV12-4, the J gene TRBJ2-5; TRBD2 matches at 8 bases. The CDR3 sequence is 15 residues long. The trim removed 4 bases at V and 2 bases at J, leaving 6 bases unmatched. CDR3 region: CASSSGGAGQETQYF. CDR3 nucleotide sequence: TGTGCCAGCAGTTCCGGGGGGGCCGGGCAAGAGACCCAGTACTTC.

This chain joins TRBV4-2 and TRBJ1-3; D is uncertain. Germline V gene sequence: CDR1 LGHNA, CDR2 YNFKEQ. V lost 2 bases, J lost 0 bases, and 8 bases lay in between. The CDR3 has 15 amino acids. As DNA, the CDR3 is TGTGCCAGCAGCCAAACGACTCTCTCTGGAAACACCATATATTTT. The encoded protein is CASSQTTLSGNTIYF.

J is TRBJ1-1 and V is TRBV5-1; D is possibly TRBD1 (6 bases). The CDR3 length is 14 residues. Germline V gene sequence: CDR1 SGHRS, CDR2 YFSETQ. V shed 3 bases and J shed 3 bases, with 12 bases lying between them. The CDR3 is CASSWLDSDTEAFF. The CDR3 bases are TGCGCCAGCAGCTGGTTGGACAGCGACACTGAAGCTTTCTTT.

This clonotype has just one count. The CDR3 sequence is CASSFGIAPYGYTF. The CDR3 DNA is TGCGCCAGCAGCTTTGGAATCGCCCCCTATGGCTACACCTTC. The chain carries TRBV5-1 and TRBJ1-2; D unclear. V lost 2 bases and J 4 bases, leaving 12 bases between the germline ends. CDR1 and CDR2 from the germline V gene are SGHRS and YFSETQ. The CDR3 length is 14 residues.

J is TRBJ2-1 and V is TRBV7-3; 7 positions match TRBD2. Germline-derived CDR1 and CDR2 are SGHTA and FQGTGA. J was trimmed by 7 bases and V by 4 bases; bases with no gene match: 13. This CDR3 is built from 16 residues. CDR3 loop: CASSSFSGNSLNEQFF. The CDR3, as DNA: TGTGCCAGCAGCTCGTTCAGCGGGAACTCCTTGAATGAGCAGTTCTTC.

Comment on this clonotype: This may come from a read error, since a much larger clone is one base off. This chain links TRBV7-9 with TRBJ1-2, with D hard to call. The CDR3 consists of 9 residues. V lost 4 bases to trimming and J lost 6 bases, with 0 bases between them. From germline, CDR1 is SEHNR and CDR2 FQNEAQ (reference sequence). CDR3 region: CASSYGYTF. CDR3 DNA: TGTGCCAGCAGCTATGGCTACACCTTC.

This clonotype was detected ten times or more. The chain recombines TRBV5-1 with TRBJ2-7, with D maybe TRBD2 (5 bases). The CDR3 covers 14 residues. Germline V lookup: CDR1 SGHRS, CDR2 YFSETQ. Trimming left V 4 bases short and J 0 bases short, with 11 bases between. DNA for the CDR3: TGCGCCAGCAGCGGAAGCGGATCCTCCTACGAGCAGTACTTC. This translates into CASSGSGSSYEQYF.

There are a few counts of this clonotype. The chain recombines TRBV7-9 with TRBJ1-2; D not resolved. The V gene lost 3 bases and the J gene lost 4 bases, with 9 bases spanning the gap. This CDR3 has 13 amino acids. Germline V gene sequence: CDR1 SEHNR, CDR2 FQNEAQ (reference sequence). The CDR3 region is CASSFPELYGYTF. The CDR3 DNA reads TGTGCCAGCAGCTTTCCGGAACTCTATGGCTACACCTTC.

This clonotype has at least ten counts. The chain recombines TRBV11-1 with TRBJ2-4, with 9 bases fitting TRBD1. Germline V gene data show CDR1 as SGHAT and CDR2 as FQDESV (reference sequence). Trimming took 5 bases from V and 3 from J; bases not matched to a gene: 8. CDR3 length equals 16 residues. The CDR3 coding sequence is TGTGCCAGCAGCCGCCGGGACAGGGATATCAAAAACATTCAGTACTTC. Encoded protein: CASSRRDRDIKNIQYF.

This chain uses TRBV24-1 with TRBJ2-5; 7 positions match TRBD1. The V gene's germline CDR1 is KGHDR and CDR2 SFDVKD. V lost 4 bases to trimming and J lost 3 bases; unmatched junction nucleotides: 7. This CDR3 comprises 15 residues. CDR3 DNA: TGTGCCACCAGTGACCCCGGGACAGCTAAAGAGACCCAGTACTTC. This gives the protein CATSDPGTAKETQYF.

The chain has TRBV6-6 and TRBJ1-1, with 8 bases identical to TRBD1. CDR3 length: 13 amino acids. Germline V gene data show CDR1 as MNHNY and CDR2 as SVGAGI (reference sequence). Germline trimming cut 6 bases from V and 5 bases from J; bases unmatched to any gene: 5. The CDR3 is CASSLDRGTEAFF. In DNA, the CDR3 is TGTGCCAGCAGCCTCGACAGGGGAACTGAAGCTTTCTTT.

A few counts support this clonotype. This chain connects TRBV7-2 to TRBJ2-1; D unresolved. V lost 3 bases and J 4 bases, leaving 10 bases between the germline ends. CDR1 SGHTA and CDR2 FQGNSA come from the germline V gene. The CDR3 runs to 14 residues. The CDR3 sequence: CASSLASPYNEQFF. CDR3 sequence (DNA): TGTGCCAGCAGCTTGGCTAGTCCGTACAATGAGCAGTTCTTC.

This clonotype was seen at least ten times. The J gene is TRBJ2-3, the V gene TRBV7-2, with D perhaps TRBD1 (5 bases). Germline V gene lookup returns CDR1 SGHTA and CDR2 FQGNSA. Trimming took 3 bases from V and 3 from J, leaving 22 bases between them. The CDR3 spans 18 residues. In DNA, the CDR3 is TGTGCCAGCAGCTTGCGGAAGTCACGGACACTCAGTACAGATACGCAGTATTTT. Amino acid sequence: CASSLRKSRTLSTDTQYF.

This clonotype turned up a few times. V usage is TRBV12-3 or TRBV12-4 and J usage is TRBJ2-3, with D unresolved. CDR3 length: 12 amino acids. The V gene lost 5 bases and the J gene lost 0 bases, with 3 bases spanning the gap. The CDR3 sequence: CASSASTDTQYF. The CDR3 DNA follows: TGTGCCAGCAGTGCTAGCACAGATACGCAGTATTTT.

J is TRBJ2-7 and V is TRBV5-6; D is possibly TRBD2 (6 bases). CDR3 length: 15 amino acids. From germline, CDR1 is SGHDT and CDR2 YYEEEE. Trimming took 4 bases from V and 6 from J, leaving 20 bases between them. CDR3 region: CASSLRGAVLVEQYF. The CDR3 DNA is TGTGCCAGCAGCCTACGCGGGGCCGTCCTGGTCGAGCAGTACTTC.

The gene calls are TRBV11-2 and TRBJ1-1; D not certain. The CDR3 runs to 13 residues. Deletions cut 1 base from V and 5 bases from J, with 8 bases between. From germline, CDR1 is SGHAT and CDR2 FQNNGV. CDR3 residues: CASSLVLRTEAFF. DNA of the CDR3: TGTGCCAGCAGCTTAGTTCTGAGGACTGAAGCTTTCTTT.

In this sample, this clonotype turned up many times. The genes are TRBV14 and TRBJ2-3; D not resolved. This CDR3 has 14 amino acids. Deletions cut 0 bases from V and 7 bases from J, with 11 bases between. The germline V gene has CDR1 SGHDN and CDR2 FVKESK. The CDR3, as DNA: TGTGCCAGCAGCCAAGATCTCCAACACTATACGCAGTATTTT. Amino acid sequence: CASSQDLQHYTQYF.

The chain carries TRBV6-5 and TRBJ1-2; no reliable D call. The ends were cut back, 5 bases at V and 2 bases at J, with 12 bases in the middle. The CDR3 is 14 residues long. Looked up from germline, CDR1 is MNHEY and CDR2 is SVGAGI. CDR3 amino acids: CASSHRDLNYGYTF. The CDR3 nucleotides are TGTGCCAGCAGTCATCGGGATCTAAACTATGGCTACACCTTC.

This clonotype has a count of ten or more. The V and J genes are TRBV20-1 and TRBJ2-2, with 10 bases fitting TRBD1. The CDR3 length is 14 residues. Germline V lookup: CDR1 DFQATT, CDR2 SNEGSKA (reference sequence). J lost 5 bases, V lost 6 bases, and 6 bases had no gene match. In nucleotides, the CDR3 is TGCAGTGCGGAAGACAGGGGGCCAACCGGGGAGCTGTTTTTT. Its translation: CSAEDRGPTGELFF.